The next 32 T cell receptor beta chains were all read from a single sample in a study of identical twins. TCRdb reanalysed the 5' RACE reads using MiXCR and keeps one entry per CDR3 protein. The sample includes under 350,000 distinct CDR3 sequences, less than 9.5% seen only once; the top ten take around 7.1%. These data were also filed under a second study, of yellow fever vaccine responses in identical twins.

Material for sequencing was CD8+ T cells sorted from blood. Receptors originate from a woman younger than 35 in good health.

The chain uses TRBV29-1 and TRBJ1-2; D perhaps matches TRBD1 (6 bases). CDR1 and CDR2 (germline): SQVTM, ANQGSEA. The CDR3 is 12 amino acids. The V end was cut by 6 bases, the J end by 6 bases, with 14 bases between. Written as DNA, the CDR3 is TGCAGCGTACCACAGGGATTCCATGGCTACACCTTC. Translated: CSVPQGFHGYTF.

V is TRBV19 and J is TRBJ2-5; D possibly matches TRBD1 or TRBD2 (5 bases each). V was shortened by 2 bases and J by 5 bases, with 18 bases between the two germline ends. Germline V CDR1 and CDR2: LNHDA, SQIVND (reference sequence). The CDR3 length is 16 residues. The CDR3 DNA is TGTGCCAGTAGTATACTCGGGGCCGGGTCGCAGGAGACCCAGTACTTC. It encodes CASSILGAGSQETQYF.

This clonotype was observed at least ten times. The chain is built from TRBV2 and TRBJ2-1; D may match TRBD1 or TRBD2 (8 bases each). Germline CDR1 and CDR2: SNHLY and FYNNEI. This CDR3 is 13 amino acids long. V was clipped by 8 bases and J by 10 bases, with 18 bases between them. CDR3 sequence: CASLSGTGWEQFF. CDR3 in DNA: TGTGCCAGCCTTAGCGGGACAGGTTGGGAGCAGTTCTTC.

This clonotype has ten or more counts. This sequence joins TRBV29-1 and TRBJ2-1; 9 nucleotides agree with TRBD2. The V gene end was trimmed by 7 bases and the J gene end by 8 bases; junction bases not matched to a gene: 21. In germline, CDR1 is SQVTM, CDR2 ANQGSEA. The CDR3 has 17 amino acids. The CDR3 spells CSASPSQLAGDIDEQFF. In DNA, the CDR3 is TGCAGCGCCTCCCCTTCTCAATTAGCGGGAGATATCGATGAGCAGTTCTTC.

This clonotype was detected ten times or more. V and J are TRBV15 and TRBJ2-2; no reliable D call. CDR1 and CDR2 (germline): LNHNV, YYDKDF (reference sequence). The CDR3 is 15 amino acids. V lost 0 bases to trimming and J lost 3 bases, with 8 bases between them. The CDR3: CATSRDRWDTGELFF. CDR3 DNA sequence: TGTGCCACCAGCAGAGATAGGTGGGACACCGGGGAGCTGTTTTTT.

The chain is built from TRBV20-1 and TRBJ2-7; 11 nucleotides agree with TRBD2. Trimming cost V 0 bases and J 5 bases; bases outside gene matches: 21. This CDR3 is 20 amino acids long. CDR1 and CDR2 from the germline V gene are DFQATT and SNEGSKA (reference sequence). The CDR3 DNA reads as TGCAGTGCTAGAGATCGTCCGGGAGTAGCGGGAGGGCCCCTACACGACGAGCAGTACTTC. It codes for CSARDRPGVAGGPLHDEQYF.

At least ten counts were recorded for this clonotype. The chain has TRBV4-2 and TRBJ2-1; 11 bases map to TRBD2. In germline, CDR1 is LGHNA, CDR2 YNFKEQ. The ends lost 3 bases at V and 2 bases at J; junction bases unmatched: 3. This CDR3 is built from 16 residues. The DNA of the CDR3 is TGTGCCAGCAGCCATATAGCGGGAGGGCCCTACAATGAGCAGTTCTTC. Its protein product is CASSHIAGGPYNEQFF.

This clonotype has a count of ten or more. This sequence joins TRBV29-1 and TRBJ1-2, with TRBD1 matching over 8 bases. The CDR3 length is 12 residues. CDR1 is SQVTM and CDR2 is ANQGSEA in the germline V gene. The trim removed 4 bases at V and 3 bases at J, leaving 1 base unmatched. CDR3 DNA: TGCAGCGTTGGACAGGGGTACTATGGCTACACCTTC. Its translation: CSVGQGYYGYTF.

The V call is TRBV9, the J call TRBJ1-3; maybe TRBD1 (5 bases). The CDR3 is 14 amino acids. Germline V gene sequence: CDR1 SGDLS, CDR2 YYNGEE. V was trimmed by 3 bases and J by 3 bases, leaving 10 bases between them. The DNA for the CDR3 is TGTGCCAGCAGCGCACCAGGGTATGGAAACACCATATATTTT. It codes for CASSAPGYGNTIYF. Variable domain in full (rest from reference TRBV9 and TRBJ1-3): DSGVTQTPKHLITATGQRVTLRCSPRSGDLSVYWYQQSLDQGLQFLIQYYNGEERAKGNILERFSAQQFPDLHSELNLSSLELGDSALYFCASSAPGYGNTIYFGEGSWLTVV.

V gene TRBV10-3 combines with J gene TRBJ2-7; weak D call: TRBD2 (5 bases). The V gene's germline CDR1 is ENHRY and CDR2 SYGVKD. Trimming shortened V by 8 bases and J by 6 bases, and 11 bases separated the two germline ends. The CDR3 covers 11 residues. CDR3 region: CAIGSWGEQYF. In DNA, the CDR3 is TGTGCCATCGGGAGTTGGGGCGAGCAGTACTTC.

This clonotype was counted ten times or more. The chain employs TRBV5-1 and TRBJ2-7; tentative D call: TRBD1 (5 bases). Germline values: CDR1 SGHRS, CDR2 YFSETQ. Trimming removed 2 bases at V and 3 bases at J, with 12 bases between. The CDR3 has 14 residues. CDR3 region: CASSLNDRFYEQYF. As DNA, the CDR3 is TGCGCCAGCAGCTTAAATGACAGATTCTACGAGCAGTACTTC. The whole variable domain, remainder taken from reference TRBV5-1 and TRBJ2-7, is KAGVTQTPRYLIKTRGQQVTLSCSPISGHRSVSWYQQTPGQGLQFLFEYFSETQRNKGNFPGRFSGRQFSNSRSEMNVSTLELGDSALYLCASSLNDRFYEQYFGPGTRLTVT.

The chain couples TRBV30 to TRBJ2-5, with a possible D match to TRBD2 (7 bases). The V gene's germline CDR1 is GTSNPN and CDR2 SVGIG (reference sequence). V lost 3 bases and J lost 3, with 20 bases in between. The CDR3 is made up of 16 amino acids. The CDR3 here is CAWSTKQGGGEETQYF. CDR3 sequence (DNA): TGTGCCTGGAGCACCAAACAAGGGGGGGGAGAAGAGACCCAGTACTTC.

V and J are TRBV20-1 and TRBJ1-2; D not certain. CDR3 length equals 15 residues. V lost 2 bases, J lost 6 bases, and 19 bases lay in between. Per germline, CDR1 DFQATT and CDR2 SNEGSKA (reference sequence). The CDR3 loop reads CSARPWVQADDGYTF. The DNA of the CDR3 is TGCAGTGCTAGACCTTGGGTCCAGGCAGACGATGGCTACACCTTC.

This clonotype has at least ten counts. This chain joins TRBV7-9 and TRBJ2-7; TRBD1 matches 11 bases. The germline V gene encodes CDR1 SEHNR and CDR2 FQNEAQ (reference sequence). This CDR3 is built from 15 residues. After removal of 4 bases from V and 5 bases from J, the junction contained 7 bases not matched to a gene. CDR3 amino acids: CASSSSDRGLDEQYF. CDR3 bases: TGTGCCAGCAGCTCATCGGACAGGGGGCTTGACGAGCAGTACTTC.

This chain links TRBV6-1 with TRBJ1-6; D is unresolved. CDR1 is MNHNS, CDR2 SASEGT, per germline. The V and J ends lost 7 bases and 9 bases respectively, with 16 bases between them. The CDR3 loop spans 14 amino acids. Here the CDR3 DNA reads TGTGCCAGCAACCTGGCCCTCGGGAGTTCACCCCTCCACTTT. Encoded protein: CASNLALGSSPLHF.

This clonotype was observed a handful of times. The CDR3: CSARELSGDIDTQYF. CDR3 DNA: TGCAGTGCTAGAGAACTTAGCGGGGATATAGATACGCAGTATTTT. This sequence joins TRBV20-1 and TRBJ2-3; 8 nucleotides match TRBD2. Per germline, CDR1 DFQATT and CDR2 SNEGSKA (reference sequence). The CDR3 covers 15 residues. Trimming removed 0 bases from V and 5 bases from J; junction bases left unmatched: 7.

This clonotype was seen many times. The chain couples TRBV20-1 to TRBJ2-1; 14 bases map to TRBD2. Germline lookup yields CDR1 DFQATT and CDR2 SNEGSKA (reference sequence). The CDR3 runs to 16 residues. Germline trimming cut 5 bases from V and 9 bases from J; bases unmatched to any gene: 12. CDR3 protein: CSAGTSGRGASVEQFF. DNA of the CDR3: TGCAGTGCTGGGACTAGCGGGAGAGGGGCATCCGTTGAGCAGTTCTTC.

V gene TRBV4-2 combines with J gene TRBJ1-5; no clear D gene. Trimming left V 2 bases short and J 5 bases short, with 13 bases between. The CDR3 loop spans 15 amino acids. The germline V gene encodes CDR1 LGHNA and CDR2 YNFKEQ. The CDR3 loop is CASSQRAGWDQPQHF. The CDR3 bases are TGTGCCAGCAGCCAAAGGGCCGGTTGGGATCAGCCCCAGCATTTT.

The table lists this clonotype with a few counts. This rearrangement joins TRBV6-1 to TRBJ2-7; D possibly matches TRBD1 or TRBD2 (7 bases each). This CDR3 is 14 amino acids long. Germline V gene sequence: CDR1 MNHNS, CDR2 SASEGT. Trimming shortened V by 5 bases and J by 6 bases, and 17 bases separated the two germline ends. The CDR3 DNA reads as TGTGCCAGCAGTCCCGGGGGGACAGCGAGCGAGCAGTACTTC. Translated: CASSPGGTASEQYF.

The chain uses TRBV20-1 and TRBJ2-7; 13 nucleotides match TRBD2. The CDR3 sequence is 18 residues long. V dropped 1 base and J dropped 0; count of bases not matched to a gene: 9. Germline CDR1 reads DFQATT; CDR2 reads SNEGSKA (reference sequence). The CDR3 coding sequence is TGCAGTGCTAGAGGCCTGACTAGCGGGGGGCCGGGCTCCTACGAGCAGTACTTC. Amino acid sequence: CSARGLTSGGPGSYEQYF.

This clonotype was seen many times. The chain links TRBV7-9 to TRBJ2-7; D remains unclear. CDR1 and CDR2 from the germline V gene are SEHNR and FQNEAQ (reference sequence). V dropped 2 bases and J dropped 0 bases, with 5 bases sitting between them. CDR3 length: 13 residues. CDR3 amino acids: CASSLSPSYEQYF. The CDR3 DNA reads as TGTGCCAGCAGCTTATCCCCCTCCTACGAGCAGTACTTC.

The V and J genes are TRBV20-1 and TRBJ2-5; tentatively, D is TRBD1 or TRBD2 (5 bases each). This CDR3 has 13 amino acids. V lost 0 bases and J 7 bases, leaving 12 bases between the germline ends. The germline CDR1 and CDR2 sequences are DFQATT and SNEGSKA (reference sequence). The DNA of the CDR3 is TGCAGTGCTAGAGATGGGACCTCCGGGACCCAGTACTTC. This codes for CSARDGTSGTQYF.

This clonotype was seen repeatedly, ten times or more. The V call is TRBV10-3, the J call TRBJ2-1; 7 bases are shared with TRBD2. V trimming: 7 bases; J trimming: 13 bases; junction bases outside the gene matches: 10. CDR1 is ENHRY, CDR2 SYGVKD, per germline. The CDR3 sequence is 12 residues long. CDR3 in amino acids: CAIKTEGGNQFF. In DNA, the CDR3 is TGTGCCATCAAAACGGAGGGAGGGAATCAGTTCTTC.

There are many counts of this clonotype. The chain recombines TRBV5-1 with TRBJ2-7; D is uncertain. The CDR3 spans 14 residues. CDR1 is SGHRS and CDR2 is YFSETQ in the germline V gene. With 0 bases removed from V and 5 bases from J, the gap between germline ends came to 12 bases. The CDR3 reads CASSLATLKNEQYF. In nucleotides, the CDR3 is TGCGCCAGCAGCTTGGCCACCCTTAAGAACGAGCAGTACTTC. The full variable domain, with the rest looked up from reference TRBV5-1 and TRBJ2-7, is KAGVTQTPRYLIKTRGQQVTLSCSPISGHRSVSWYQQTPGQGLQFLFEYFSETQRNKGNFPGRFSGRQFSNSRSEMNVSTLELGDSALYLCASSLATLKNEQYFGPGTRLTVT.

The CDR3 DNA reads TGCGCCAGCAGCCCCGGGGGGGACTCTGGGGCCAACGTCCTGACTTTC. Its translation is CASSPGGDSGANVLTF. The chain couples TRBV4-3 to TRBJ2-6; 8 bases are shared with TRBD2. The germline gives CDR1 LGHNA, CDR2 YSLEER. This CDR3 is 16 amino acids long. Trimming at V came to 4 bases and at J to 0 bases, leaving 2 bases not matched to a gene.

This clonotype was seen ten or more times. V and J are TRBV5-1 and TRBJ2-2; TRBD1 matches at 10 bases. Germline V gene lookup returns CDR1 SGHRS and CDR2 YFSETQ. The CDR3 is 14 amino acids. With 7 bases clipped from V and 4 bases from J, the junction kept 4 bases outside the gene matches. The CDR3 DNA is TGCGCCAGCGAGTGGACAGGGGGCACCGGGGAGCTGTTTTTT. Its translation is CASEWTGGTGELFF.

The rearrangement joins TRBV29-1 to TRBJ2-1; TRBD2 aligns across 8 bases. This CDR3 spans 13 amino acids. The junction had 11 bases not matched to a gene; V was cut back by 7 bases and J by 9 bases. Germline loops: CDR1 SQVTM, CDR2 ANQGSEA. The CDR3 is CSARSSGVSEQFF. DNA for the CDR3: TGCAGCGCGCGAAGTAGCGGGGTCAGTGAGCAGTTCTTC.

The rearrangement links TRBV6-1 to TRBJ2-7; maybe TRBD1 (6 bases). The ends were cut back, 4 bases at V and 4 bases at J, with 20 bases in the middle. CDR3 length: 16 amino acids. Looked up from germline, CDR1 is MNHNS and CDR2 is SASEGT. DNA for the CDR3: TGTGCCAGCAGTGCAAGGACGGAAGTTCAGGGGTACGAGCAGTACTTC. Encoded protein: CASSARTEVQGYEQYF.

There are a few counts of this clonotype. The chain has TRBV10-3 and TRBJ2-1; TRBD2 agrees at 14 bases. In germline, CDR1 is ENHRY, CDR2 SYGVKD. V dropped 6 bases and J dropped 0; count of bases not matched to a gene: 7. The CDR3 runs to 18 residues. CDR3 protein: CAISGTGTSGSSYNEQFF. CDR3 nucleotide sequence: TGTGCCATCAGCGGTACCGGGACTAGCGGGAGCTCCTACAATGAGCAGTTCTTC.

The rearrangement uses TRBV7-9 and TRBJ2-5; no clear D. The CDR3 spans 13 residues. Trimming left V 5 bases short and J 2 bases short, with 9 bases between. Germline CDR1 reads SEHNR; CDR2 reads FQNEAQ (reference sequence). In nucleotides, the CDR3 is TGTGCCAGCAGCCGTGGGCCTCAAGAGACCCAGTACTTC. Translating it yields CASSRGPQETQYF.

The chain recombines TRBV7-8 with TRBJ2-1, with TRBD2 matching over 7 bases. CDR3 size: 22 residues. V lost 6 bases and J lost 4; bases outside the gene matches: 30. Germline lookup yields CDR1 SGHVS and CDR2 FQNEAQ. The CDR3 spells CASSSTRRDWGGRGGMYNEQFF. CDR3 bases: TGTGCCAGCAGTTCAACTCGCCGGGACTGGGGGGGGAGGGGAGGGATGTACAATGAGCAGTTCTTC.

This clonotype has just a few counts. V usage is TRBV7-6 and J usage is TRBJ2-1; no reliable D call. The ends were cut back, 5 bases at V and 9 bases at J, with 11 bases in the middle. CDR3 length: 12 amino acids. The germline CDR1 and CDR2 sequences are SGHVS and FNYEAQ. The CDR3 loop is CASSVILAEQFF. The CDR3 coding sequence is TGTGCCAGCAGCGTTATTTTGGCTGAGCAGTTCTTC.